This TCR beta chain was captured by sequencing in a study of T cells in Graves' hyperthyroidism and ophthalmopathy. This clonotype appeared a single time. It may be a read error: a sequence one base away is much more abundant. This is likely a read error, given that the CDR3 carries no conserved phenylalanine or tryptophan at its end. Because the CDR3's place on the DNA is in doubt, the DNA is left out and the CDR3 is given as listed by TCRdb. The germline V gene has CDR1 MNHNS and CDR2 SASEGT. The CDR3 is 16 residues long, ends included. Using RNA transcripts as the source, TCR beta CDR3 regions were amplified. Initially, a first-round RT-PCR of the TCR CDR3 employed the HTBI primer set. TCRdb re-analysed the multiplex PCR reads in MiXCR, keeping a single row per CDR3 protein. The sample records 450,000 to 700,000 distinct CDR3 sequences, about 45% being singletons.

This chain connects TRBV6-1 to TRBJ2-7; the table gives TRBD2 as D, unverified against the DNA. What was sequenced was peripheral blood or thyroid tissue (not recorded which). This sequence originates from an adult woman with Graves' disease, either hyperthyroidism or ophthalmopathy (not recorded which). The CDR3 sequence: CASSEEAGGPYEEGYL.